These T cell receptor beta chains were read from a single sample in a study of T cell clones after liver transplantation. Some clones are missing from TCRdb's copy, which holds only in-frame ones; the method was immunoSEQ multiplex PCR. The repertoire holds approximately 55,000 clones, over 55% seen once, with 14% to 15% in the top ten. This material consisted of CD4+ T cells from blood, taken before liver transplant. All receptors come from a human donor who received a liver transplant. CDR3s include the opening cysteine and the closing phenylalanine or tryptophan. Each record gives: D gene, V gene, CDR3 length, clone size, J gene, CDR3 DNA, CDR3 protein. The D gene is left open where the match is weak. Expanded clones are given a class, and other clones once, few, many or no size at all.

-	TRBV29-1	11	-	TRBJ2-7	TGCAGCGTAACAGGGAACTACGAGCAGTACTTC	CSVTGNYEQYF
TRBD2	TRBV19	17	few	TRBJ2-2	TGTGCCAGTAGTATTCGGGGGGGGGTCGGTTGGACCGGGGAGCTGTTTTTT	CASSIRGGVGWTGELFF
TRBD1	TRBV5-4	17	-	TRBJ1-1	TGTGCCAGCAGCTTGGAATCGGCAGGGGGCTGGAACACTGAAGCTTTCTTT	CASSLESAGGWNTEAFF
-	TRBV2	13	-	TRBJ1-2	TGTGCCAGCAGTGAAGGAGCCATCTATGGCTACACCTTC	CASSEGAIYGYTF
TRBD1	TRBV6-5	15	-	TRBJ2-7	TGTGCCAGCAGGGGGACCCGACAGGGTACCTACGAGCAGTACTTC	CASRGTRQGTYEQYF
TRBD1	TRBV6-6	15	many	TRBJ2-7	TGTGCCAGCACCCCACCCGGGACAGGGGCCCGCGAGCAGTACTTC	CASTPPGTGAREQYF
TRBD2	TRBV6-5	14	-	TRBJ2-1	TGTGCCAGCAGTCCGGGGGGTAGCCAGGGTGAGCAGTTCTTC	CASSPGGSQGEQFF
-	TRBV9	17	-	TRBJ1-2	TGTGCCAGCAGCCGTGGTGGGGGGGGGCGTCTTTCGTATGGCTACACCTTC	CASSRGGGGRLSYGYTF
-	TRBV29-1	13	once	TRBJ1-1	TGCAGCGTTGGAACTCGAGGTAACACTGAAGCTTTCTTT	CSVGTRGNTEAFF
TRBD1	TRBV2	14	-	TRBJ1-2	TGTGCCAGTGTACGGGACAGGAATCAAAATGGCTACACCTTC	CASVRDRNQNGYTF
TRBD1	TRBV19	17	few	TRBJ1-5	TGTGCCAGTAGTGGCCTCCGGGACAGGGGGCAGTTTCAGCCCCAGCATTTT	CASSGLRDRGQFQPQHF
TRBD1	TRBV5-6	15	many	TRBJ2-7	TGTGCCAGCAGCTTACCCGGGACAGGGACCAACGAGCAGTACTTC	CASSLPGTGTNEQYF
-	TRBV20-1	11	-	TRBJ2-3	TGCAGTGCAGCTGACAGAGATACGCAGTATTTT	CSAADRDTQYF
-	TRBV10-3	18	once	TRBJ1-6	TGTGCCATCAGTGTACGGGGGGGAACGAGCTCCTATAATTCACCCCTCCACTTT	CAISVRGGTSSYNSPLHF
TRBD1	TRBV7-2	16	-	TRBJ2-7	TGTGCCAGCAGCTTGGCAGGACAGGGGAGGGGAAACGAGCAGTACTTC	CASSLAGQGRGNEQYF
-	TRBV10-3	16	-	TRBJ1-1	TGTGCCATCAGGAACAGCGGGGGCGGGATGAACACTGAAGCTTTCTTT	CAIRNSGGGMNTEAFF
TRBD1	TRBV6-6	14	once	TRBJ2-7	TGTGCCAGCAGTTACGACAGGGTTTCCTACGAGCAGTACTTC	CASSYDRVSYEQYF
TRBD1	TRBV28	19	once	TRBJ1-6	TGTGCCAGCAGTTTGGGTCAGGGGGTCCCTAGCTCCTATAATTCACCCCTCCACTTT	CASSLGQGVPSSYNSPLHF
-	TRBV7-6	14	once	TRBJ2-7	TGTGCCAGCAGCAAGGACACTTACTCCTACGAGCAGTACTTC	CASSKDTYSYEQYF
TRBD1	TRBV6-6	15	-	TRBJ1-5	TGTGCCAGCAGTGTCACGGGACAGTCCAATCAGCCCCAGCATTTT	CASSVTGQSNQPQHF
TRBD1	TRBV4-1	17	-	TRBJ2-2	TGCGCCAGCAGCCGGGAAACAGGGGGCAGAAACACCGGGGAGCTGTTTTTT	CASSRETGGRNTGELFF
TRBD1	TRBV28	14	-	TRBJ1-6	TGTGCCAGCAGAGAAGGACAGGGAGGTTCACCCCTCCACTTT	CASREGQGGSPLHF
-	TRBV18	14	-	TRBJ1-1	TGTGCCAGCTCCCCCGGGGGGCGTGACACTGAAGCTTTCTTT	CASSPGGRDTEAFF